These T cell receptor beta chains were read from a single sample in a study of response to subunit inactivated influenza vaccine. TCRdb reprocessed the RT-PCR reads with MiXCR, giving one entry per CDR3 protein. The sample shows some 480,000 distinct CDR3 sequences, approximately 11% of them seen only once. This material consisted of PBMCs from blood, taken about 6 weeks after vaccination. The receptor set was obtained from a man aged 50-59 years who received an inactivated influenza vaccine. Each CDR3 is given with its conserved first and last residue. The D gene is left open where the match is weak. Clone sizes are given selectively: once, few, many, or a class where the clone is expanded.

d_call	cdr3_length	v_call	j_call	clone_size	cdr3_nt	cdr3_aa
-	14	TRBV30	TRBJ2-4	-	TGTGCCTGGAGTGTCGGGGTGGCCAAAAACATTCAGTACTTC	CAWSVGVAKNIQYF
-	13	TRBV7-9	TRBJ1-1	-	TGTGCCAGCAGCCCGTGGCAGGTGGGTGAAGCTTTCTTT	CASSPWQVGEAFF
TRBD1	14	TRBV4-1	TRBJ1-6	many	TGCGCCAGCTCGGACAGGGGATATAATTCACCCCTCCACTTT	CASSDRGYNSPLHF
-	15	TRBV27	TRBJ1-6	few	TGTGCCAGCAGTCGCGGAGAGCCGGCCAATTCACCCCTCCACTTT	CASSRGEPANSPLHF
-	15	TRBV10-2	TRBJ2-1	-	TGCGCCAGCAGTGGAAGGATTTACTCCTACAATGAGCAGTTCTTC	CASSGRIYSYNEQFF
-	16	TRBV20-1	TRBJ1-4	-	TGCAGTGCTACTGGACAACAGGGTTCTAGGGATGAAAAACTGTTTTTT	CSATGQQGSRDEKLFF
TRBD1	13	TRBV29-1	TRBJ1-2	many	TGCAGCGGCTCGAGACAGGGTAGCGATGGCTACACCTTC	CSGSRQGSDGYTF
TRBD2	14	TRBV5-4	TRBJ2-3	-	TGTGCCAGCAGCCCCGGGGAGGGCGCAGGTACGCAGTATTTT	CASSPGEGAGTQYF
TRBD2	14	TRBV10-2	TRBJ2-5	-	TGCGCCAGCAGTACGACTAGCTGGGGGGAGACCCAGTACTTC	CASSTTSWGETQYF
TRBD2	14	TRBV9	TRBJ2-7	many	TGTGCCAGCAGCGAAGCGGGGGCGAACTACGAGCAGTACTTC	CASSEAGANYEQYF
-	14	TRBV20-1	TRBJ2-3	few	TGCAGTGCTAGCCAGATTGGAGGTACAGATACGCAGTATTTT	CSASQIGGTDTQYF
TRBD2	13	TRBV20-1	TRBJ2-1	few	TGCAGTTCGGTGGCCCTAGCGGGAGCAGGGCAGTTCTTC	CSSVALAGAGQFF
TRBD2	17	TRBV7-8	TRBJ2-5	many	TGTGCCAGCAGCTTAGACATGGGACTAGCGGATCAAGAGACCCAGTACTTC	CASSLDMGLADQETQYF
-	11	TRBV5-5	TRBJ2-7	many	TGTGCCAGCAGCTTAGGCCCGGAGCAGTACTTC	CASSLGPEQYF
TRBD2	16	TRBV6-5	TRBJ2-1	-	TGTGCCAGCAGTTGGACTAGCGGGAGAGCTGCCAATGAGCAGTTCTTC	CASSWTSGRAANEQFF
TRBD1	17	TRBV7-2	TRBJ2-7	many	TGTGCCAGCAGCTTAATGCCGGGTGGGACAGGATCCCACGAGCAGTACTTC	CASSLMPGGTGSHEQYF
-	13	TRBV7-7	TRBJ2-3	-	TGTGCCAGCAGCTTTGGGTCGTCGGAGACGCAGTATTTT	CASSFGSSETQYF
-	14	TRBV7-9	TRBJ2-3	many	TGTGCCAGCAGAAAGGGACGTCAGACAGATACGCAGTATTTT	CASRKGRQTDTQYF
TRBD2	16	TRBV29-1	TRBJ2-3	-	TGCAGCGTTGAAGGGTCCGCTAGCGGGAGTGTTAATACGCAGTATTTT	CSVEGSASGSVNTQYF
-	12	TRBV4-1	TRBJ2-3	many	TGCGCCAGCAGCCAAGTCCGCGGTACGCAGTATTTT	CASSQVRGTQYF
TRBD1	14	TRBV6-5	TRBJ1-2	-	TGTGCCAGCAGTTACGGCGGGACAGCCTATGGCTACACCTTC	CASSYGGTAYGYTF
TRBD1	15	TRBV19	TRBJ1-5	-	TGTGCCAGTAGTATATGGACAGGTAACAATCAGCCCCAGCATTTT	CASSIWTGNNQPQHF
-	14	TRBV29-1	TRBJ2-3	many	TGCAGCGTTTTATCGGGGGTTGTCACAGATACGCAGTATTTT	CSVLSGVVTDTQYF
TRBD2	18	TRBV27	TRBJ2-7	many	TGTGCCAGCAGTGATAAGCTGACTAGCGGGGGAAGCTCCTACGAGCAGTACTTC	CASSDKLTSGGSSYEQYF
TRBD2	14	TRBV12-3/TRBV12-4	TRBJ2-3	-	TGTGCCAGCAGTTTTAGCGGGGCGGGAGATACGCAGTATTTT	CASSFSGAGDTQYF
-	15	TRBV10-3	TRBJ2-7	few	TGTGCCATCAGTGAGTCGGGCCTATCGGTGAACGAGCAGTACTTC	CAISESGLSVNEQYF
-	15	TRBV20-1	TRBJ2-3	many	TGCAGTGTATCGGGAGAAGCGGTAATCTTCAATACGCAGTATTTT	CSVSGEAVIFNTQYF
-	15	TRBV20-1	TRBJ2-7	few	TGCAGTGCTAGGACCCCGGGGAGGAACTCCTACGAGCAGTACTTC	CSARTPGRNSYEQYF
TRBD2	17	TRBV20-1	TRBJ2-2	many	TGCAGTGCTAGGTCTTTTCTCTCGACTAGCGGGACCGGGGAGCTGTTTTTT	CSARSFLSTSGTGELFF
-	14	TRBV9	TRBJ2-1	-	TGTGCCAGCAGCGAGGGTTCTACCAAGGGGGAGCAGTTCTTC	CASSEGSTKGEQFF
-	12	TRBV29-1	TRBJ2-1	many	TGCAGCTCCGGCCGTGGAGGCAATGAGCAGTTCTTC	CSSGRGGNEQFF
-	15	TRBV4-2	TRBJ2-7	many	TGTGCCAGCAGCCAAGAAGAAGGGAGCTCCTACGAGCAGTACTTC	CASSQEEGSSYEQYF
-	15	TRBV10-3	TRBJ1-4	few	TGTGCCACCCAGTTGGGCGGGGGGCTTTCTGAAAAACTGTTTTTT	CATQLGGGLSEKLFF
-	11	TRBV10-3	TRBJ2-3	many	TGTGCCATAGGAGGGGGAGATACGCAGTATTTT	CAIGGGDTQYF
-	14	TRBV29-1	TRBJ2-7	-	TGCAGCGTTGAAGACCGAACTCGTGGATACGAGCAGTACTTC	CSVEDRTRGYEQYF
-	15	TRBV11-2	TRBJ2-4	many	TGTGCCAGCAGCTCCCTGAGAGGGTTCAAAAACATTCAGTACTTC	CASSSLRGFKNIQYF
-	13	TRBV20-1	TRBJ1-2	few	TGCAGTGCTAGAGTGGCCCTGGACTATGGCTACACCTTC	CSARVALDYGYTF
-	14	TRBV30	TRBJ2-3	-	TGTGCCTGGAGTTTCCTACCGGCGACAGATACGCAGTATTTT	CAWSFLPATDTQYF
-	15	TRBV4-3	TRBJ2-7	-	TGCGCCAGCAGCCAAGGACGGACGGGAACCTACGAGCAGTACTTC	CASSQGRTGTYEQYF
-	16	TRBV4-3	TRBJ2-1	few	TGCGCCAGCAGCCAAGATTTCTCCGGCTCTGGCAATGAGCAGTTCTTC	CASSQDFSGSGNEQFF
TRBD2	17	TRBV29-1	TRBJ2-1	many	TGCAGCGTTGAAGATCAAGGGACTAGCGGGAGGGTGCATGAGCAGTTCTTC	CSVEDQGTSGRVHEQFF
TRBD2	14	TRBV20-1	TRBJ2-7	-	TGCAGTGCTAGCCCGACTAGCGCAAAATACGAGCAGTACTTC	CSASPTSAKYEQYF